These 30 T cell receptor beta chains share one sample of origin, sequenced in a study of regulatory T cells in long-lasting Graves disease. TCR beta libraries were built with iRepertoire HTBI primers and Arm-PCR of CDR3 regions. Each CDR3 protein gets one entry after TCRdb re-called the multiplex PCR reads with MiXCR. The data show over 350,000 distinct CDR3 sequences, about 15% seen once. Indicated time point: newly diagnosed GD, antithyroid drugs for less than 3 months. PBMCs were the source of the RNA used for TCR sequencing. The same data also contributed to another study, on T cells in Graves' hyperthyroidism and ophthalmopathy.

The specimen comprised peripheral blood mononuclear cells (PBMCs), sampled at new diagnosis, from a patient treated with antithyroid drugs. These receptors all come from a middle-aged woman with Graves disease.

This clonotype was counted a few times. The chain combines TRBV5-1 with TRBJ2-7; 7 nucleotides match TRBD1. In germline, CDR1 is SGHRS, CDR2 YFSETQ. The CDR3 spans 15 residues. Unmatched junction bases numbered 9, after V lost 4 bases and J lost 2 bases. CDR3 bases: TGCGCCAGCAGCCCTGGGGACAGTCAGGCCTACGAGCAGTACTTC. This encodes CASSPGDSQAYEQYF.

This clonotype was picked up many times. V usage is TRBV18 and J usage is TRBJ2-4; 8 nucleotides align to TRBD2. This CDR3 has 14 residues. The germline V gene encodes CDR1 KGHSH and CDR2 LQKENI. V was clipped by 5 bases and J by 5 bases; unmatched bases: 5. The CDR3 bases are TGTGCCAGCTCAAGTAGCGGGGCTGAAAACATTCAGTACTTC. Translated, it gives CASSSSGAENIQYF.

About this clonotype itself: A much larger clonotype is one base distant, so this may be a read error. A read error is likely, as this CDR3 ends without the conserved phenylalanine or tryptophan. The chain joins TRBV12-3 or TRBV12-4 to TRBJ2-5; D gene uncertain. Trimming left V 8 bases short and J 1 base short, with 14 bases between. The CDR3 is 14 amino acids. The CDR3 DNA follows: TGTGCCAGCGCCCCTGACCCCTCCCAAGAGACCCAGTACTCC. Translating gives CASAPDPSQETQYS.

This clonotype was picked up many times. V and J are TRBV20-1 and TRBJ2-7; D gene unclear. The CDR3 consists of 11 residues. V gave up 0 bases and J gave up 6 bases, with 6 bases separating them. Germline V gene sequence: CDR1 DFQATT, CDR2 SNEGSKA (reference sequence). CDR3 nucleotide sequence: TGCAGTGCTAGAGATCTTGGCGAGCAGTACTTC. Protein: CSARDLGEQYF.

The chain has TRBV20-1 and TRBJ2-7; 10 bases align to TRBD1. With V trimmed by 1 base and J by 5 bases, 5 bases remained unmatched. CDR1 and CDR2 (germline): DFQATT, SNEGSKA (reference sequence). The CDR3 covers 14 residues. CDR3 amino acids: CSARGGQGVDEQYF. The CDR3 DNA reads as TGCAGTGCTAGAGGCGGACAGGGGGTAGACGAGCAGTACTTC.

This clonotype has at least ten counts. This rearrangement joins TRBV7-9 to TRBJ1-2, with no clear D. CDR3 length equals 13 residues. Germline lookup yields CDR1 SEHNR and CDR2 FQNEAQ (reference sequence). Trimming stripped 1 base from V and 8 bases from J, with 11 bases between. The CDR3 region is CASSLGPRVGYTF. In DNA, the CDR3 is TGTGCCAGCAGCTTAGGCCCCCGGGTGGGCTACACCTTC.

This clonotype was counted only a few times. Given a much more abundant clone one base away, this may be a read error. This CDR3 is CANSSTGTFYEQYF. CDR3 sequence (DNA): TGTGCCAACAGTTCCACAGGGACATTCTACGAGCAGTACTTC. The J gene is TRBJ2-7, the V gene TRBV12-3 or TRBV12-4; possibly TRBD1 for D (6 bases). This CDR3 has 14 amino acids.

There are many counts of this clonotype. This chain links TRBV28 with TRBJ2-7; D might be TRBD1 or TRBD2, each matching 5 bases. Per germline, CDR1 MDHEN and CDR2 SYDVKM. V gave up 4 bases and J gave up 0 bases, with 13 bases separating them. The CDR3 is made up of 15 amino acids. CDR3 sequence (DNA): TGTGCCAGCAGTTCCCACCGGGACGGCTCCTACGAGCAGTACTTC. Amino acids: CASSSHRDGSYEQYF. Drawing the rest from reference TRBV28 and TRBJ2-7, the complete variable domain is DVKVTQSSRYLVKRTGEKVFLECVQDMDHENMFWYRQDPGLGLRLIYFSYDVKMKEKGDIPEGYSVSREKKERFSLILESASTNQTSMYLCASSSHRDGSYEQYFGPGTRLTVT.

Remarks on this clonotype: A single base separates this from a much larger clone, so it may be a read error. The rearrangement links TRBV30 to TRBJ1-1; TRBD1 is a possible D gene (5 bases). The CDR3 has 13 residues. CDR1 and CDR2 (germline): GTSNPN, SVGIG (reference sequence). The CDR3 loop is CAWSVQGYTEALF. CDR3 coding DNA: TGTGCCTGGAGTGTTCAGGGTTACACTGAAGCTCTCTTT.

The table lists this clonotype with many counts. V is TRBV18 and J is TRBJ1-5; the match to TRBD1 covers 10 bases. The CDR3 has 16 residues. Germline V lookup: CDR1 KGHSH, CDR2 LQKENI. With 0 bases clipped from V and 2 bases from J, the junction kept 1 base outside the gene matches. The CDR3 coding sequence is TGTGCCAGCTCACCACCCGGGACAGGGGGCAATCAGCCCCAGCATTTT. It encodes CASSPPGTGGNQPQHF.

This clonotype was found many times. The chain couples TRBV27 to TRBJ2-1; TRBD1 might be the D (7 bases). V was clipped by 7 bases and J by 1 base, with 26 bases between them. Germline CDR1 and CDR2: MNHEY and SMNVEV (reference sequence). This CDR3 has 19 amino acids. The CDR3 region has the DNA TGTGCCAGCACCCCCAGGGGGGAAGCACTCTTTACTTCCTACAATGAGCAGTTCTTC. Protein product: CASTPRGEALFTSYNEQFF.

The chain carries TRBV20-1 and TRBJ2-1, with 11 bases identical to TRBD2. Germline-derived CDR1 and CDR2 are DFQATT and SNEGSKA (reference sequence). The CDR3 consists of 15 residues. The junction had 4 bases not matched to a gene; V was cut back by 0 bases and J by 6 bases. As DNA, the CDR3 is TGCAGTGCTAGAGATCTCGGGACTAGCGGCAATGAGCAGTTCTTC. Its protein product is CSARDLGTSGNEQFF.

This clonotype has ten or more counts. This chain joins TRBV7-2 and TRBJ1-6; D gene uncertain. The CDR3 sequence is 13 residues long. Germline assignment: CDR1 SGHTA and CDR2 FQGNSA. The V and J ends lost 6 bases and 9 bases respectively, with 12 bases between them. The CDR3 DNA is TGTGCCAGCAGAGAAATAACTGGTTCACCCCTCCACTTT. Its protein product is CASREITGSPLHF.

This clonotype was detected only a few times. The gene calls are TRBV18 and TRBJ2-2; D is unresolved. V lost 6 bases and J lost 4, with 9 bases in between. This CDR3 contains 13 residues. The germline gives CDR1 KGHSH, CDR2 LQKENI. The DNA for the CDR3 is TGTGCCAGCTCCCCCGAGGTCACCGGGGAGCTGTTTTTT. It encodes CASSPEVTGELFF.

This clonotype was found a few times. V is TRBV20-1 and J is TRBJ2-5; 11 nucleotides line up with TRBD2. V gave up 1 base and J gave up 1 base; unmatched junction bases: 5. Germline V lookup: CDR1 DFQATT, CDR2 SNEGSKA (reference sequence). The CDR3 spans 16 residues. CDR3 in DNA: TGCAGTGCTAGAGCTCATAGCGGGAGGGCCCAAGAGACCCAGTACTTC. Amino acid sequence: CSARAHSGRAQETQYF.

This clonotype turned up a few times. The CDR3: CASSNSGSWTGELFF. For the CDR3, the DNA is TGTGCCAGCAGTAATAGCGGGAGTTGGACCGGGGAGCTGTTTTTT. The V and J genes are TRBV28 and TRBJ2-2; TRBD2 matches at 9 bases. Germline V CDR1 and CDR2: MDHEN, SYDVKM. The trim removed 5 bases at V and 5 bases at J, leaving 6 bases unmatched. This CDR3 contains 15 residues.

This clonotype showed up just a few times. The chain recombines TRBV18 with TRBJ2-7; no definite D call. CDR1 and CDR2 (germline): KGHSH, LQKENI. This CDR3 has 14 residues. Trimming took off 1 base at V and 0 bases at J, with 7 bases between the two ends. This chain's CDR3 is CASSPLDNSYEQYF. The CDR3, as DNA: TGTGCCAGCTCACCACTTGACAACTCCTACGAGCAGTACTTC. Drawing the rest from reference TRBV18 and TRBJ2-7, the complete variable domain is NAGVMQNPRHLVRRRGQEARLRCSPMKGHSHVYWYRQLPEEGLKFMVYLQKENIIDESGMPKERFSAEFPKEGPSILRIQQVVRGDSAAYFCASSPLDNSYEQYFGPGTRLTVT.

This clonotype came up a few times. V is TRBV13 and J is TRBJ1-2; 7 nucleotides match TRBD1. Germline V lookup: CDR1 PRHDT, CDR2 FYEKMQ (reference sequence). CDR3 length: 12 residues. V lost 4 bases and J lost 5; bases outside the gene matches: 1. Here the CDR3 reads CASSSTGYGYTF. The CDR3 DNA sequence: TGTGCCAGCAGCTCGACAGGGTATGGCTACACCTTC.

This clonotype was counted many times. This rearrangement joins TRBV5-1 to TRBJ2-1; D gene ambiguous. CDR1 and CDR2 (germline): SGHRS, YFSETQ. CDR3 length: 13 residues. V was clipped by 0 bases and J by 10 bases, with 11 bases between them. CDR3 coding DNA: TGCGCCAGCAGCTTGGGATCCCCCGGGGAGCAGTTCTTC. It encodes CASSLGSPGEQFF.

On this clonotype: A much larger clone is a single base away; this may be a read error. V gene TRBV11-2 combines with J gene TRBJ2-4, with 8 positions matching TRBD1. The CDR3 spans 14 residues. Germline assignment: CDR1 SGHAT and CDR2 FQNNGV. The CDR3 coding sequence is TGTGCCGGCAGCTTAGACAGGGGCCGGAACATTCAGTACTTC. Translating it yields CAGSLDRGRNIQYF.

This clonotype was seen at least ten times. This chain links TRBV28 with TRBJ2-1, with D possibly being TRBD1 (6 bases). CDR1 is MDHEN and CDR2 is SYDVKM in the germline V gene. V gave up 6 bases and J gave up 0 bases, with 15 bases separating them. The CDR3 has 16 residues. The CDR3, as DNA: TGTGCCAGCAGCCGCTTCCAAGGGGGCTCCTACAATGAGCAGTTCTTC. Protein product: CASSRFQGGSYNEQFF. The entire variable domain, with the rest obtained from reference TRBV28 and TRBJ2-1, is as follows: DVKVTQSSRYLVKRTGEKVFLECVQDMDHENMFWYRQDPGLGLRLIYFSYDVKMKEKGDIPEGYSVSREKKERFSLILESASTNQTSMYLCASSRFQGGSYNEQFFGPGTRLTVL.

This clonotype was found many times. The chain joins TRBV3-1 to TRBJ2-1, with D possibly TRBD2 on 6 matching bases. Trimming cost V 1 base and J 6 bases, with 13 bases left between them. CDR1 LGHDT and CDR2 YNNKEL come from the germline V gene (reference sequence). The CDR3 sequence is 15 residues long. The CDR3 loop is CASSQGSYGSNEQFF. The CDR3 coding sequence is TGTGCCAGCAGCCAAGGGAGTTACGGGAGCAATGAGCAGTTCTTC.

This clonotype has ten or more counts. The chain is built from TRBV28 and TRBJ2-5, with D perhaps matching TRBD2 (5 bases). The CDR3 totals 15 residues. Germline values: CDR1 MDHEN, CDR2 SYDVKM. V was pared by 7 bases and J by 5 bases, with 20 bases between. The CDR3 here is CASTALGMKLETQYF. The CDR3 bases are TGTGCCAGCACCGCCCTCGGGATGAAGTTGGAGACCCAGTACTTC.

This clonotype was detected many times. The chain combines TRBV6-2 or TRBV6-3 with TRBJ2-4, with 11 bases that match TRBD2. Germline V lookup: CDR1 MNHEY, CDR2 SVGEGT. With V trimmed by 7 bases and J by 3 bases, 5 bases remained unmatched. CDR3 length: 15 residues. The CDR3 DNA sequence: TGTGCCAGCATAGTTAGCGGGAGGGGCAAAAACATTCAGTACTTC. Protein sequence: CASIVSGRGKNIQYF.

There are many counts of this clonotype. The rearrangement uses TRBV6-2 or TRBV6-3 and TRBJ2-1; no reliable D call. Trimming took off 2 bases at V and 4 bases at J, with 9 bases between the two ends. CDR1 and CDR2 from the germline V gene are MNHEY and SVGEGT. The CDR3 length is 14 residues. For the CDR3, the DNA is TGTGCCAGCAGTTACGATCCGGCTTACAATGAGCAGTTCTTC. Translation: CASSYDPAYNEQFF.

The rearrangement joins TRBV30 to TRBJ2-3, with 7 bases matching TRBD2. This CDR3 has 13 residues. The germline V gene encodes CDR1 GTSNPN and CDR2 SVGIG (reference sequence). Trimming at V came to 8 bases and at J to 1 base, leaving 6 bases not matched to a gene. The CDR3 DNA reads TGTGCCCAGGCTAGCGGCGGCACAGATACGCAGTATTTT. It encodes CAQASGGTDTQYF.

There are many counts of this clonotype. The chain is built from TRBV2 and TRBJ1-2; TRBD1 agrees at 8 bases. The CDR3 is made up of 16 amino acids. Germline V gene data show CDR1 as SNHLY and CDR2 as FYNNEI. With V trimmed by 10 bases and J by 1 base, 14 bases remained unmatched. CDR3 loop: CAILGDRGVGNYGYTF. CDR3 in DNA: TGTGCCATCCTCGGAGACAGGGGAGTCGGTAACTATGGCTACACCTTC.

This clonotype appeared many times. The V gene is TRBV12-3 or TRBV12-4, the J gene TRBJ2-7, with D unresolved. Trimming stripped 6 bases from V and 5 bases from J, with 14 bases between. The CDR3 extends over 13 amino acids. The CDR3 is CASSERNLHEQYF. CDR3 sequence (DNA): TGTGCCAGCAGCGAAAGAAACCTCCACGAGCAGTACTTC.

This clonotype was picked up a small number of times. This rearrangement joins TRBV5-5 to TRBJ1-5; D is undetermined. This CDR3 spans 16 amino acids. CDR1 is SGHKS, CDR2 YYEKEE, per germline (reference sequence). The V and J ends lost 2 bases and 6 bases respectively, with 18 bases between them. In nucleotides, the CDR3 is TGTGCCAGCAGCTTAAGTATAACAGAAGAAAGTCAGCCCCAGCATTTT. Translation gives CASSLSITEESQPQHF.

This clonotype was counted many times. The chain has TRBV30 and TRBJ2-5; 7 bases agree with TRBD1. Germline assignment: CDR1 GTSNPN and CDR2 SVGIG (reference sequence). CDR3 length: 15 residues. With 0 bases clipped from V and 0 bases from J, the junction kept 4 bases outside the gene matches. The CDR3 region has the DNA TGTGCCTGGAGTGTTGGCAGGGGGTACCAAGAGACCCAGTACTTC. This gives the protein CAWSVGRGYQETQYF. The full variable domain, its missing parts supplied by reference TRBV30 and TRBJ2-5, is SQTIHQWPATLVQPVGSPLSLECTVEGTSNPNLYWYRQAAGRGLQLLFYSVGIGQISSEVPQNLSASRPQDRQFILSSKKLLLSDSGFYLCAWSVGRGYQETQYFGPGTRLLVL.